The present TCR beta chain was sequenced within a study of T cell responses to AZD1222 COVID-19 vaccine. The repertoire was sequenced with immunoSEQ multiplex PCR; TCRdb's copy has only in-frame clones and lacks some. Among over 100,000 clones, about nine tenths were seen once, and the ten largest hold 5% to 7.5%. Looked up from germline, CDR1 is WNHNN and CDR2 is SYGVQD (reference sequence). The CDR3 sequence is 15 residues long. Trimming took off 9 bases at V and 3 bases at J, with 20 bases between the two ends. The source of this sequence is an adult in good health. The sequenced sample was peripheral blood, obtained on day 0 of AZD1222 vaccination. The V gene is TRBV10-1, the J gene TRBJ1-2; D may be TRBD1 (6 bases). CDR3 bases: TGCGCCAGTAGAAGCCGGGACACCCCCGACTATGGCTACACCTTC. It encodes CASRSRDTPDYGYTF.